These T cell receptor beta chains were read from a single sample in a study of monozygotic twins with cystic fibrosis. Sequenced by immunoSEQ multiplex PCR; TCRdb stores in-frame clones only, minus some. Here the sample spans about 15,000 clones, 80% to 95% being singletons. Sequencing input: blood. All receptors come from a girl aged 2 to 10 with cystic fibrosis. CDR3s include the opening cysteine and the closing phenylalanine or tryptophan. The order of the fields is J gene, CDR3 length, clone size, D gene, V gene, CDR3 DNA, CDR3 protein. The D gene is left open where the match is weak. Some rows have no size entry. The others give once, few or many, or a class for an expanded clone.

>TRBJ2-7|14|-|TRBD1|TRBV5-1
TGCGCCAGCAGCGGCGGACAGGGGACATACGAGCAGTACTTC
CASSGGQGTYEQYF
>TRBJ2-3|13|-|-|TRBV9
TGTGCCAGCAGCGGGAGTATAACAGATACGCAGTATTTT
CASSGSITDTQYF
>TRBJ2-3|17|-|TRBD2|TRBV5-1
TGCGCCAGCAGCTCAACTCCGGGACTAGCTAGCACAGATACGCAGTATTTT
CASSSTPGLASTDTQYF
>TRBJ2-7|13|once|TRBD2|TRBV18
TGTGCCAGCTCACCAGGGACTAGCGGGACGCAGTACTTC
CASSPGTSGTQYF
>TRBJ1-4|14|-|-|TRBV15
TGTGCCACCAGCAGGGCTGCAACTAATGAAAAACTGTTTTTT
CATSRAATNEKLFF
>TRBJ2-5|15|-|TRBD2|TRBV15
TGTGCCACCAGCAAAATAGCGGGAGCGAAAGAGACCCAGTACTTC
CATSKIAGAKETQYF
>TRBJ2-3|17|-|TRBD2|TRBV7-2
TGTGCCAGCAGCTTAGGGAAAACTAGCGGGAGTTCAGATACGCAGTATTTT
CASSLGKTSGSSDTQYF
>TRBJ2-7|17|-|-|TRBV4-3
TGCGCCAGCAGCCGCGCGAGCGGGACAGGTGATACCTACGAGCAGTACTTC
CASSRASGTGDTYEQYF
>TRBJ2-1|14|-|TRBD1|TRBV19
TGTGCCAGTAGTATCGACAGGGGCTACAATGAGCAGTTCTTC
CASSIDRGYNEQFF
>TRBJ2-7|12|-|TRBD1|TRBV28
TGTGCCAGCTCCACAGGGGGCTACGAGCAGTACTTC
CASSTGGYEQYF
>TRBJ2-2|16|-|TRBD2|TRBV5-1
TGCGCCAGCAGCTCGGGACTAGCGGGAGACACCGGGGAGCTGTTTTTT
CASSSGLAGDTGELFF
>TRBJ2-5|12|-|-|TRBV2
TGTGCCAGCAGGGACCGGACCCCGTCCCAGTACTTC
CASRDRTPSQYF
>TRBJ2-2|17|-|TRBD1|TRBV2
TGTGCCAGCAAAAGGAGGGGTGGACAGGGGAGCTCCGGGGAGCTGTTTTTT
CASKRRGGQGSSGELFF
>TRBJ2-7|16|once|-|TRBV5-4
TGTGCCAGCAGCCCCGCAGGGACTTCCACCCTCTACGAGCAGTACTTC
CASSPAGTSTLYEQYF
>TRBJ1-2|13|-|-|TRBV7-2
TGTGCCAGCAGCCTACAAGGAGGATATGGCTACACCTTC
CASSLQGGYGYTF
>TRBJ2-1|12|once|-|TRBV2
TGTGCCAGCGTGGGGGGGCAGAATGAGCAGTTCTTC
CASVGGQNEQFF
>TRBJ2-3|15|-|TRBD1|TRBV27
TGTGCCAGCAGTTGGGGGACAGGGGGTACAGATACGCAGTATTTT
CASSWGTGGTDTQYF
>TRBJ2-3|16|-|TRBD1|TRBV29-1
TGCAGCGTTGAACCCCAGACAGGGATTCCCACAGATACGCAGTATTTT
CSVEPQTGIPTDTQYF
>TRBJ2-7|14|-|TRBD1|TRBV23-1
TGCGCCAGCAGTCAATCGGACAGGGGATACGAGCAGTACTTC
CASSQSDRGYEQYF
>TRBJ2-7|13|-|TRBD1|TRBV7-2
TGTGCCAGCACCGAGGACAGGCACTACGAGCAGTACTTC
CASTEDRHYEQYF
>TRBJ2-1|14|-|TRBD1|TRBV4-1
TGCGCCAGCAGGAGTAGACAGGGGAACAATGAGCAGTTCTTC
CASRSRQGNNEQFF
>TRBJ1-1|14|-|TRBD1|TRBV11-2
TGTGCCAGCAGCTTTCAGGGGGCGAACACTGAAGCTTTCTTT
CASSFQGANTEAFF
>TRBJ2-7|13|-|-|TRBV11-2
TGTGCCAGCAGCTTAGGGACTCTCTACGAGCAGTACTTC
CASSLGTLYEQYF
>TRBJ1-2|17|-|-|TRBV4-1
TGCGCCAGCAGCCACGCGAACCGGGACACACGTTCCTATGGCTACACCTTC
CASSHANRDTRSYGYTF
>TRBJ1-2|13|-|TRBD1|TRBV19
TGTGCCAGTAGTATAGACGACAGGGCTGGCTACACCTTC
CASSIDDRAGYTF
>TRBJ2-7|17|once|-|TRBV7-2
TGTGCCAGCAGCTTAGGCGGTCTAGCGGACAGCTCCTACGAGCAGTACTTC
CASSLGGLADSSYEQYF
>TRBJ2-1|15|-|TRBD2|TRBV5-6
TGTGCCAGCAGCGTTAGCGGGTTCTCCTACAATGAGCAGTTCTTC
CASSVSGFSYNEQFF
>TRBJ1-2|16|-|TRBD1|TRBV5-1
TGCGCCAGCAGCTGGGGACCTGACAGGGGGCAAGGTGGCTACACCTTC
CASSWGPDRGQGGYTF
>TRBJ1-2|18|-|-|TRBV27
TGTGCCACCTTATCAGGGAAAGTGTTAAGTACTTCAGGAGATGGCTACACCTTC
CATLSGKVLSTSGDGYTF
>TRBJ2-1|17|-|TRBD2|TRBV4-1
TGCGCCAGCAGCCGAGGGGGACTAGCGGTACTAGGCAATGAGCAGTTCTTC
CASSRGGLAVLGNEQFF
>TRBJ1-1|14|-|-|TRBV7-9
TGTGCCAGCAGTTTACTCCGAGGGGGCACTGAAGCTTTCTTT
CASSLLRGGTEAFF
>TRBJ1-2|13|-|-|TRBV28
TGTGCCAGCAGTTTGGGACTTACGATGGGCTACACCTTC
CASSLGLTMGYTF
>TRBJ2-5|14|-|TRBD1|TRBV6-1
TGTGCCAGCAGTACGGACAGGGTTGGACAGACCCAGTACTTC
CASSTDRVGQTQYF
>TRBJ1-4|16|-|TRBD1|TRBV4-1
TGCGCCAGCAGCCAAGATCTGAGGGACAGGTCGATAAAACTGTTTTTT
CASSQDLRDRSIKLFF
>TRBJ1-2|13|-|-|TRBV30
TGTGCCTGGAGTGTACGACAAAACTATGGCTACACCTTC
CAWSVRQNYGYTF
>TRBJ2-7|15|-|-|TRBV7-2
TGTGCCAGCAGCTTATACCTCGGGGCGACCAACGAGCAGTACTTC
CASSLYLGATNEQYF
>TRBJ2-7|13|-|-|TRBV29-1
TGCAGCGTTGATGCGGGGACGGGAGTCGAGCAGTACTTC
CSVDAGTGVEQYF
>TRBJ2-1|16|-|-|TRBV10-3
TGTGCCATCACCTCCACCGGGACAAAGACCTACAATGAGCAGTTCTTC
CAITSTGTKTYNEQFF
>TRBJ2-1|17|once|TRBD2|TRBV27
TGTGCCAGCAGTTTATCTCTAGCGGGTAGCTCCTACAATGAGCAGTTCTTC
CASSLSLAGSSYNEQFF
>TRBJ2-7|15|-|TRBD2|TRBV18
TGTGCCAGCTCGCCCCCCACTAGCGGCCTCTACGAGCAGTACTTC
CASSPPTSGLYEQYF
>TRBJ2-1|16|-|TRBD2|TRBV9
TGTGCCAGCAGCGCGGACCTAGCGGGAGACTACAATGAGCAGTTCTTC
CASSADLAGDYNEQFF
>TRBJ2-4|13|-|-|TRBV18
TGTGCCAGCTCACCATCTCAGGGAGACATTCAGTACTTC
CASSPSQGDIQYF
>TRBJ2-7|11|-|-|TRBV7-9
TGTGCCAGCAGCCCGAACGACGAGCAGTACTTC
CASSPNDEQYF
>TRBJ1-1|14|-|TRBD1|TRBV25-1
TGTGCCAGCAGCCAGGCAGGGGGCCACACTGAAGCTTTCTTT
CASSQAGGHTEAFF
>TRBJ2-7|11|-|-|TRBV11-2
TGTGCCAGCAGCTTTAACTACGAGCAGTACTTC
CASSFNYEQYF
>TRBJ2-7|14|-|-|TRBV9
TGTGCCAGCAGCGTAGCCGGGACATCGTACGAGCAGTACTTC
CASSVAGTSYEQYF
>TRBJ2-5|12|-|-|TRBV7-2
TGTGCCAGCAGCCTGGGTTGGGAGACCCAGTACTTC
CASSLGWETQYF
>TRBJ2-7|13|-|-|TRBV5-1
TGCGCCAGCAGCCCAAGTAGTTCCTACGAGCAGTACTTC
CASSPSSSYEQYF
>TRBJ2-5|14|-|TRBD2|TRBV27
TGTGCCAGCAGCCTTAGCGGGAGGGCCGTGACCCAGTACTTC
CASSLSGRAVTQYF
>TRBJ2-7|16|-|-|TRBV2
TGTGCCAGCAGTGAAATTACGACGGGAACCTACTACGAGCAGTACTTC
CASSEITTGTYYEQYF
>TRBJ2-7|16|-|-|TRBV18
TGTGCCAGCTCACCCCGGGGGGACAGGTACGCCTACGAGCAGTACTTC
CASSPRGDRYAYEQYF
>TRBJ2-7|14|-|TRBD2|TRBV6-5
TGTGCCAGCAGCTTGCCGCGGGAGGGTAACGAGCAGTACTTC
CASSLPREGNEQYF
>TRBJ1-1|11|-|-|TRBV20-1
TGCAGTGCTTACCGGGAAGGGTTAGCTTTCTTT
CSAYREGLAFF
>TRBJ1-3|16|-|-|TRBV11-2
TGTGCCAGCAGCTTAGGGCACAGGGTATCTGGAAACACCATATATTTT
CASSLGHRVSGNTIYF
>TRBJ1-3|18|-|-|TRBV4-2
TGTGCCAGCAGCCAAATAAGGGTTAAATCAAATCAGGGAAACACCATATATTTT
CASSQIRVKSNQGNTIYF
>TRBJ1-4|12|-|-|TRBV2
TGTGCCAGCAGACAGGGTAGGGAAAAACTGTTTTTT
CASRQGREKLFF
>TRBJ1-3|11|-|-|TRBV6-5
TGTGCCAGCATTGCGGGAAACACCATATATTTT
CASIAGNTIYF
>TRBJ2-3|15|once|TRBD2|TRBV6-5
TGTGCCAGCAGTTACTTAGCGGGAGTCACAGATACGCAGTATTTT
CASSYLAGVTDTQYF
>TRBJ1-2|15|-|-|TRBV7-9
TGTGCCAGCAGCCCGATGGGGCGGGAGGCGGAAGGCTACACCTTC
CASSPMGREAEGYTF
>TRBJ2-1|14|-|TRBD2|TRBV25-1
TGTGCCAGCACAGGGACTAGCGGTAACAATGAGCAGTTCTTC
CASTGTSGNNEQFF